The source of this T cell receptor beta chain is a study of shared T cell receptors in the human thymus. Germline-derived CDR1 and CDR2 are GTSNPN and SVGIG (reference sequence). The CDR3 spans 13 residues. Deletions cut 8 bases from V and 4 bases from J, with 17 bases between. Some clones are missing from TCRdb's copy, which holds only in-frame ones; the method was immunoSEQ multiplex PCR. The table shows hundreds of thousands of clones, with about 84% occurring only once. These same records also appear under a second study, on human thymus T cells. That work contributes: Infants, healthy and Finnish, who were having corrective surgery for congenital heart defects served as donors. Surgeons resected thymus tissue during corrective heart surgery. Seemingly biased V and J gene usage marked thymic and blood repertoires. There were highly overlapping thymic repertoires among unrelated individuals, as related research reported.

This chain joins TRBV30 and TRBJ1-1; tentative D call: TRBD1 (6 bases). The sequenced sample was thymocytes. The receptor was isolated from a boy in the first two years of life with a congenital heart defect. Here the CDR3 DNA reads TGTGCCCTCCGGGGGGCAAGGGGCACTGAAGCTTTCTTT. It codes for CALRGARGTEAFF. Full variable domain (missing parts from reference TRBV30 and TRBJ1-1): SQTIHQWPATLVQPVGSPLSLECTVEGTSNPNLYWYRQAAGRGLQLLFYSVGIGQISSEVPQNLSASRPQDRQFILSSKKLLLSDSGFYLCALRGARGTEAFFGQGTRLTVV.